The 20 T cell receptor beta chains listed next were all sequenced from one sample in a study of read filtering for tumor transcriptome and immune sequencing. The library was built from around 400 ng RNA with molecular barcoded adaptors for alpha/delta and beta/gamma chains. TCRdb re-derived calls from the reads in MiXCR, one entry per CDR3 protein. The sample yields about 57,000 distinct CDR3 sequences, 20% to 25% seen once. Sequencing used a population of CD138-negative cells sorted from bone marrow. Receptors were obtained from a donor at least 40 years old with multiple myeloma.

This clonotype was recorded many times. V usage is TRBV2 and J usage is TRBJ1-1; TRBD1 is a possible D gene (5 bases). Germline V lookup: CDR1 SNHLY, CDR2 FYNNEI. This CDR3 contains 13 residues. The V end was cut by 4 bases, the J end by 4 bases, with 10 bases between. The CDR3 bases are TGTGCCAGCAGTGTCGAGAGGGGCACTGAAGCTTTCTTT. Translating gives CASSVERGTEAFF.

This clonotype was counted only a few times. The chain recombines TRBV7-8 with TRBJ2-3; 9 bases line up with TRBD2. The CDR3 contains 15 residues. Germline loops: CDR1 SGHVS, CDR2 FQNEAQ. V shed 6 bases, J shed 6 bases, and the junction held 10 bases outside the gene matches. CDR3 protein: CASRVGGRASDTQYF. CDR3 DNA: TGTGCCAGCAGGGTAGGCGGGAGGGCCTCTGATACGCAGTATTTT.

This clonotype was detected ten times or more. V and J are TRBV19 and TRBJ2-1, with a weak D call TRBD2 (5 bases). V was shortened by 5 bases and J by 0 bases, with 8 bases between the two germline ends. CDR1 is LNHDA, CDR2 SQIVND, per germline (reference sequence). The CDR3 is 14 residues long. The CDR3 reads CASSVRVSYNEQFF. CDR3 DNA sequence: TGTGCCAGTAGTGTGCGGGTCTCCTACAATGAGCAGTTCTTC.

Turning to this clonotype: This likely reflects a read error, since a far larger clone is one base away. CDR3 sequence reads: CASSSRQGLYNEQFF. The CDR3 DNA follows: TGTGCCAGCAGCTCCAGACAGGGGCTGTACAATGAGCAGTTCTTC. The chain is built from TRBV9 and TRBJ2-1; 8 bases are shared with TRBD1. This CDR3 comprises 15 residues. Germline values: CDR1 SGDLS, CDR2 YYNGEE. V was clipped by 4 bases and J by 4 bases; unmatched bases: 7.

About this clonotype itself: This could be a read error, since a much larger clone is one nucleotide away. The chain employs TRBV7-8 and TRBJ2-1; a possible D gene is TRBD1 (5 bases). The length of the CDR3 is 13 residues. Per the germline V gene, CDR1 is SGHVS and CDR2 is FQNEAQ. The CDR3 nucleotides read TGTGCCAGCAGCCCTAGACAGAACAATGAGCAGTCCTTC. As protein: CASSPRQNNEQSF.

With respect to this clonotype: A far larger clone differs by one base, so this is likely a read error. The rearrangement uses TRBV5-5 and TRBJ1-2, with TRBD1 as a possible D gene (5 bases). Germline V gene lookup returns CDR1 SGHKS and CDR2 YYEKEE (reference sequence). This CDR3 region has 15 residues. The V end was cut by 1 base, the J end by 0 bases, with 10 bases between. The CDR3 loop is CASSLSGSTNYGYTF. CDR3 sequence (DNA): TGTGCCAGCAGCTTGTCAGGGTCTACTAACTATGGCTACACCTTC.

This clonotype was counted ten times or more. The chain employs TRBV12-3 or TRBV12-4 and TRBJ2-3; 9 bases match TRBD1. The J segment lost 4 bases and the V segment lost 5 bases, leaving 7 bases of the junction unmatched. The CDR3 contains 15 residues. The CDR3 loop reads CASSATGTGPDTQYF. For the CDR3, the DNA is TGTGCCAGCAGTGCCACCGGGACAGGGCCAGATACGCAGTATTTT.

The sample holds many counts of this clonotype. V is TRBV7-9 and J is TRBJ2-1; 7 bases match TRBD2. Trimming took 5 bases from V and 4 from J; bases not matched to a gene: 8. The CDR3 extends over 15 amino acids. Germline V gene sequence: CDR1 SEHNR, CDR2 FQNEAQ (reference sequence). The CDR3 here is CASSGAGRTYNEQFF. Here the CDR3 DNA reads TGTGCCAGCAGCGGAGCGGGACGGACTTACAATGAGCAGTTCTTC.

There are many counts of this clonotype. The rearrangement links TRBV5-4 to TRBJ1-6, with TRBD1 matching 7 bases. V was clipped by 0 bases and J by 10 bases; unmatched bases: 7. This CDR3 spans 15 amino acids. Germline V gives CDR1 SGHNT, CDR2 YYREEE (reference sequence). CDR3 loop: CASSLDGRGGSPLHF. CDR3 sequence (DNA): TGTGCCAGCAGCTTGGATGGGCGAGGGGGCTCACCCCTCCACTTT.

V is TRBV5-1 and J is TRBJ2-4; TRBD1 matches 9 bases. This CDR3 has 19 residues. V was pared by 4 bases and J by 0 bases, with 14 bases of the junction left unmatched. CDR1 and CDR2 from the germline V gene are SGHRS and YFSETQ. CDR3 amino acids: CASSPGRTGATLAKNIQYF. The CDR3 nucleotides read TGCGCCAGCAGCCCGGGCCGGACAGGGGCAACTCTAGCCAAAAACATTCAGTACTTC.

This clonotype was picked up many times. CDR3 nucleotide sequence: TGTGCCAGTACCGGGACTAGCGGAGATACGCAGTATTTT. Amino acid sequence: CASTGTSGDTQYF. V usage is TRBV6-5 and J usage is TRBJ2-3; 11 nucleotides align to TRBD2. Germline-derived CDR1 and CDR2 are MNHEY and SVGAGI. Losses at the gene ends were 9 bases for V and 5 bases for J; bases not matched to a gene: 4. The CDR3 runs to 13 residues.

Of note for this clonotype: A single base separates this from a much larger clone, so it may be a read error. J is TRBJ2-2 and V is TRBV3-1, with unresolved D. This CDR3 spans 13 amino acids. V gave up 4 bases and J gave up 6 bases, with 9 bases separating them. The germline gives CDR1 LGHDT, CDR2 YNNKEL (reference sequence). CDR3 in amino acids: CASSLNSAGELFF. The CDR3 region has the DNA TGTGCCAGCAGCCTCAACTCTGCCGGGGAGCTGTTTTTT.

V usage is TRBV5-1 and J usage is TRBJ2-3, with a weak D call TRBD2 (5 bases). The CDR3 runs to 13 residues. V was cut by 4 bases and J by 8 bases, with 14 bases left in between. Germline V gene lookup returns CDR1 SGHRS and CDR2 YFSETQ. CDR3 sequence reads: CASSLSGEGTQYF. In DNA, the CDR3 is TGCGCCAGCAGCCTAAGCGGAGAGGGTACGCAGTATTTT.

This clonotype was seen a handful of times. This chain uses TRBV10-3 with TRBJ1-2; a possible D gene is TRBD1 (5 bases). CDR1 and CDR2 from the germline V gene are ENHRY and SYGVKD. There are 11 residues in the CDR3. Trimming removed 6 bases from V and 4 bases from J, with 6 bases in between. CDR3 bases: TGTGCCATCAGAGACAGCTATGGCTACACCTTC. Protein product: CAIRDSYGYTF.

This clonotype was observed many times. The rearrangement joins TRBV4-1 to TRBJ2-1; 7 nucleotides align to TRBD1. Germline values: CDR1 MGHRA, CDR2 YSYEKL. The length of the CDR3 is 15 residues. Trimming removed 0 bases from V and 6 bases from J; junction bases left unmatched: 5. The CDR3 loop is CASSQDTHRGNEQFF. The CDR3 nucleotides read TGCGCCAGCAGCCAAGATACCCACAGGGGCAATGAGCAGTTCTTC.

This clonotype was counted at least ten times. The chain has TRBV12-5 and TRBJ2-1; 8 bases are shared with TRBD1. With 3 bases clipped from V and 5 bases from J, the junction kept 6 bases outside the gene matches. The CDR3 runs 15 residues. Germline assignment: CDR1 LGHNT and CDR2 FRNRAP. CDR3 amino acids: CASGFGQGQNNEQFF. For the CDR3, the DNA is TGTGCTAGTGGTTTCGGACAGGGACAAAACAATGAGCAGTTCTTC.

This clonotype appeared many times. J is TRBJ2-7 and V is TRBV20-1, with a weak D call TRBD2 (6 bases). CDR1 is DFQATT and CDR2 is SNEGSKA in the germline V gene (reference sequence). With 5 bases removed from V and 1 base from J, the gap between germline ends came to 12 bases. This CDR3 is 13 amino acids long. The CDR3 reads CSAPSVPSYEQYF. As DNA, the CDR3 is TGCAGTGCTCCTAGCGTACCATCCTACGAGCAGTACTTC.

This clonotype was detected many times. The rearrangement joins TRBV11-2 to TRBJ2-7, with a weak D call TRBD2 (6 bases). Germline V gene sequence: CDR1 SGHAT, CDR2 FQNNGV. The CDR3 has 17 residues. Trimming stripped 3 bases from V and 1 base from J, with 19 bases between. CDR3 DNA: TGTGCCAGCAGCTTGACTAGTCTTACACCTAGATCCTACGAGCAGTACTTC. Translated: CASSLTSLTPRSYEQYF.

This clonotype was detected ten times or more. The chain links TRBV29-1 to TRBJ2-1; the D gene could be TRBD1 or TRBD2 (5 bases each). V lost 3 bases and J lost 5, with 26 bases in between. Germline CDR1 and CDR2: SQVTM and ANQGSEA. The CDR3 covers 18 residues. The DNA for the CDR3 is TGCAGCGTTGACCCAAGGGGCCGTGACGGGATTGTTGACAATGAGCAGTTCTTC. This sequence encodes CSVDPRGRDGIVDNEQFF.

In DNA, the CDR3 is TGTGCCAGCAGTTTAAGGGGGTCAGGGGAGCAGTACTTC. Protein sequence: CASSLRGSGEQYF. V and J are TRBV12-3 or TRBV12-4 and TRBJ2-7; D might be TRBD1 (6 bases). Trimming took 2 bases from V and 7 from J, leaving 12 bases between them. CDR3 size: 13 residues.